This passage covers 30 T cell receptor beta chains from one sample sequenced in a study of T cells expressing NK-cell markers. TCRdb reprocessed the 5' RACE reads and stores each CDR3 protein as one record, lacking DNA. The data show 550,000 to 600,000 distinct CDR3 sequences, and the top ten clones hold approximately 3.6%. The specimen was blood T cells: a sorted CD56 or NKG2C T cell subset, CD4+ or CD8+ T cells, or bulk PBMC T cells (not recorded which). The receptors were sampled from a man between 18 and 29 years old in good health.

The CDR3 protein is CASSSSGGDSNQPQHF. The J gene is TRBJ1-5, the V gene TRBV28. Germline lookup yields CDR1 MDHEN and CDR2 SYDVKM. The CDR3 is made up of 16 amino acids.

The V and J genes are TRBV29-1 and TRBJ2-4; TCRdb lists TRBD2, though no DNA is available to test this call. The CDR3 sequence is 14 residues long. CDR1 SQVTM and CDR2 ANQGSEA come from the germline V gene. The CDR3 region is CSVAGKQAKNIQYF.

The rearrangement links TRBV27 to TRBJ2-5; the D gene TCRdb calls, TRBD2, cannot be checked with no DNA. The germline V gene encodes CDR1 MNHEY and CDR2 SMNVEV (reference sequence). This CDR3 has 17 residues. This chain's CDR3 is CASSPPGTTIYQETQYF.

The chain uses TRBV5-6 and TRBJ2-1; lacking DNA, the TRBD2 call made by TCRdb goes unchecked. Per the germline V gene, CDR1 is SGHDT and CDR2 is YYEEEE. The CDR3 extends over 15 amino acids. CDR3: CASSLGLGSYNEQFF.

The V gene is TRBV5-5, the J gene TRBJ2-3; TCRdb designates TRBD2, a call that cannot be tested without DNA. CDR1 is SGHKS and CDR2 is YYEKEE in the germline V gene (reference sequence). This CDR3 region has 14 residues. CDR3: CASSFGRARDTQYF.

The chain has TRBV29-1 and TRBJ2-7. The CDR3 contains 14 residues. Germline V gene lookup returns CDR1 SQVTM and CDR2 ANQGSEA. The CDR3 sequence is CSVGGLENSYEQYF.

This chain joins TRBV20-1 and TRBJ2-5. The CDR3 loop spans 15 amino acids. Germline V gene sequence: CDR1 DFQATT, CDR2 SNEGSKA (reference sequence). CDR3 in amino acids: CSARGYGTWIQTQYF.

The chain joins TRBV2 to TRBJ2-5; there is no DNA to check the TCRdb D call of TRBD1. This CDR3 comprises 13 residues. CDR1 is SNHLY, CDR2 FYNNEI, per germline. The CDR3 loop reads CASSEGTGETQYF.

This rearrangement joins TRBV7-8 to TRBJ2-7; there is no DNA to check the TCRdb D call of TRBD1. CDR3 size: 12 residues. Per the germline V gene, CDR1 is SGHVS and CDR2 is FQNEAQ. The CDR3 reads CASSHMQSRAYF.

The chain has TRBV20-1 and TRBJ2-5; absent DNA, TCRdb's TRBD2 call cannot be checked. This CDR3 is built from 15 residues. Germline V gene lookup returns CDR1 DFQATT and CDR2 SNEGSKA (reference sequence). The CDR3 sequence: CSARKGLAVQETQYF.

The chain recombines TRBV12-3 or TRBV12-4 with TRBJ1-6; checking the TCRdb D call of TRBD1 is not possible without DNA. The CDR3 is 16 amino acids. The CDR3 loop reads CASSAPYRALNSPLHF.

The chain is built from TRBV6-5 and TRBJ1-4; TCRdb designates TRBD1, a call that cannot be tested without DNA. The CDR3 runs to 15 residues. Germline assignment: CDR1 MNHEY and CDR2 SVGAGI. The chain's CDR3 is CASSYEGQGVEKLFF.

The chain employs TRBV2 and TRBJ2-7; the TCRdb D gene call, TRBD2, has no DNA to confirm it. Germline CDR1 and CDR2: SNHLY and FYNNEI. The CDR3 spans 14 residues. CDR3 loop: CASRRDPATYEQYF.

This chain links TRBV6-1 with TRBJ2-3; checking the TCRdb D call of TRBD1 is not possible without DNA. This CDR3 has 16 amino acids. Germline CDR1 is MNHNS and CDR2 is SASEGT. CDR3 protein: CASSAGRGVLTDTQYF.

The chain recombines TRBV15 with TRBJ2-3; the D gene TCRdb calls, TRBD2, cannot be checked with no DNA. Germline CDR1 and CDR2: LNHNV and YYDKDF (reference sequence). This CDR3 contains 16 residues. CDR3 sequence reads: CATSSLTSGRGDTQYF.

The chain employs TRBV12-3 or TRBV12-4 and TRBJ2-3. The CDR3 sequence is 13 residues long. Here the CDR3 reads CASSSGFSDTQYF.

This chain uses TRBV6-6 with TRBJ2-4; the TRBD1 assignment by TCRdb is unverifiable without DNA. The CDR3 runs 12 residues. The germline CDR1 and CDR2 sequences are MNHNY and SVGAGI (reference sequence). The CDR3 protein is CASSAGTDVQYF.

The chain combines TRBV3-1 with TRBJ2-2; TCRdb calls TRBD1, which cannot be checked without DNA. This CDR3 contains 15 residues. Germline V gives CDR1 LGHDT, CDR2 YNNKEL (reference sequence). The CDR3: CASRTWGQGTGELFF.

This rearrangement joins TRBV5-5 to TRBJ2-2. The CDR3 loop spans 15 amino acids. Germline values: CDR1 SGHKS, CDR2 YYEKEE (reference sequence). The CDR3: CASSLMVTNTGELFF.

The V and J genes are TRBV27 and TRBJ1-6; TCRdb calls TRBD1, which cannot be checked without DNA. This CDR3 contains 15 residues. Germline V gene lookup returns CDR1 MNHEY and CDR2 SMNVEV (reference sequence). This CDR3 is CASSLSRATNSPLHF.

The chain has TRBV3-1 and TRBJ2-2. The V gene's germline CDR1 is LGHDT and CDR2 YNNKEL (reference sequence). The CDR3 covers 12 residues. The CDR3: CASSVISGELFF.

The V gene is TRBV20-1, the J gene TRBJ2-6; as DNA is missing, the TRBD1 call by TCRdb cannot be tested. The length of the CDR3 is 15 residues. Germline values: CDR1 DFQATT, CDR2 SNEGSKA (reference sequence). CDR3 region: CSAFLQGPGANVLTF.

The chain uses TRBV5-6 and TRBJ2-7; the D call of TRBD2 rests on TCRdb alone, since no DNA is present to check it. Germline assignment: CDR1 SGHDT and CDR2 YYEEEE. There are 13 residues in the CDR3. The CDR3 is CASSLGRTFEQYF.

This CDR3 reads CASSPGWEGLSYNEQFF. The rearrangement uses TRBV27 and TRBJ2-1; TCRdb returns TRBD2, unconfirmable since there is no DNA. Per the germline V gene, CDR1 is MNHEY and CDR2 is SMNVEV (reference sequence). The CDR3 has 17 amino acids.

This rearrangement joins TRBV5-1 to TRBJ2-1; no DNA is available, so the TRBD2 call from TCRdb remains unchecked. In germline, CDR1 is SGHRS, CDR2 YFSETQ. This CDR3 region has 16 residues. The CDR3 protein is CASNSPGTSGSNEQFF.

J is TRBJ2-3 and V is TRBV10-3; the TCRdb call, TRBD2, lacks DNA for checking. CDR3 length: 14 amino acids. In germline, CDR1 is ENHRY, CDR2 SYGVKD. The CDR3 protein is CAALLAGATDTQYF.

V and J are TRBV12-3 or TRBV12-4 and TRBJ1-6; the TCRdb D gene call, TRBD1, has no DNA to confirm it. This CDR3 contains 13 residues. CDR3 amino acids: CASRPGRNSPLHF.

The genes are TRBV7-2 and TRBJ1-5. The germline gives CDR1 SGHTA, CDR2 FQGNSA. The CDR3 sequence is 15 residues long. CDR3 region: CASSHSHSSNQPQHF.

This sequence joins TRBV5-6 and TRBJ1-3; TCRdb picks TRBD1, but there is no DNA to check that call. The CDR3 totals 16 residues. Germline V gene lookup returns CDR1 SGHDT and CDR2 YYEEEE. CDR3 sequence: CASSRGIGDSGNTIYF.

The V gene is TRBV12-3 or TRBV12-4, the J gene TRBJ1-2; TCRdb outputs TRBD1, but without DNA this stays unchecked. The CDR3 covers 13 residues. CDR3 in amino acids: CASSLRSGAIYTF.